Listed here are 3 T cell receptor beta chains from one sample, sequenced in a study of blood T cell repertoires in COVID-19. Assay used: immunoSEQ multiplex PCR; TCRdb lists only in-frame clones, some missing. The sample carries 110,000 or so clones, 75% to 90% recorded once. Material for sequencing was peripheral blood. The receptors derive from a human donor in a cohort sampled during active COVID-19.

V and J are TRBV15 and TRBJ1-5; D remains unclear. V lost 3 bases and J lost 2, with 8 bases in between. This CDR3 region has 14 residues. Germline V gene sequence: CDR1 LNHNV, CDR2 YYDKDF (reference sequence). CDR3 coding DNA: TGTGCCACCAGCAGTCGGGTCGGCAATCAGCCCCAGCATTTT. This codes for CATSSRVGNQPQHF.

The gene calls are TRBV11-2 and TRBJ1-3; 9 nucleotides align to TRBD1. In germline, CDR1 is SGHAT, CDR2 FQNNGV. The CDR3 covers 16 residues. Trimming took 0 bases from V and 4 from J; bases not matched to a gene: 4. CDR3 region: CASSLEGQGAGNTIYF. The CDR3 DNA follows: TGTGCCAGCAGCTTAGAGGGACAGGGAGCCGGAAACACCATATATTTT. Full variable domain (missing parts from reference TRBV11-2 and TRBJ1-3): EAGVAQSPRYKIIEKRQSVAFWCNPISGHATLYWYQQILGQGPKLLIQFQNNGVVDDSQLPKDRFSAERLKGVDSTLKIQPAKLEDSAVYLCASSLEGQGAGNTIYFGEGSWLTVV.

The genes are TRBV7-3 and TRBJ2-1; 12 bases are a match to TRBD1. V lost 0 bases and J lost 6; bases outside the gene matches: 3. The CDR3 totals 16 residues. CDR1 and CDR2 from the germline V gene are SGHTA and FQGTGA. The CDR3 sequence: CASSLTAGQGANEQFF. In nucleotides, the CDR3 is TGTGCCAGCAGCTTAACAGCGGGACAGGGGGCCAATGAGCAGTTCTTC.